Below are 4 T cell receptor beta chains sequenced from a single sample in a study of shared clonotypes between healthy human individuals. TCRdb keeps only in-frame clones here, not all; method: immunoSEQ multiplex PCR. The sample shows some 1,600,000 clones, nearly 99% of them seen only once. Material for sequencing was naive CD4+ T cells sorted from blood. The subset: CD45RA+ positively selected. The receptor set was obtained from a man aged 25 to 40 in good health.

This chain links TRBV7-9 with TRBJ2-1; D not resolved. The CDR3 loop spans 15 amino acids. The V and J ends lost 4 bases and 7 bases respectively, with 17 bases between them. Germline assignment: CDR1 SEHNR and CDR2 FQNEAQ (reference sequence). The CDR3 reads CASSSGNLERNEQFF. DNA of the CDR3: TGTGCCAGCAGCTCAGGAAACCTAGAGAGGAATGAGCAGTTCTTC.

The genes are TRBV2 and TRBJ2-7; 8 bases agree with TRBD1. The CDR3 extends over 13 amino acids. After removal of 5 bases from V and 7 bases from J, the junction contained 7 bases not matched to a gene. Germline values: CDR1 SNHLY, CDR2 FYNNEI. The CDR3 here is CASSWTGPGEQYF. The CDR3 DNA follows: TGTGCCAGCAGTTGGACAGGGCCAGGGGAGCAGTACTTC.

This clone came up once. The chain uses TRBV21-1 and TRBJ2-7; TRBD1 is the table's D call, not checked against the DNA. TRBV21-1 is a listed pseudogene. This CDR3 region has 15 residues. CDR3 loop: CASSNTSDNSYEQYF. The CDR3 DNA reads TGTGCCAGCAGCAATACATCGGACAACTCCTACGAGCAGTACTTC.

The V gene is TRBV2, the J gene TRBJ2-6; 9 bases align to TRBD1. This CDR3 contains 19 residues. Germline CDR1 SNHLY, CDR2 FYNNEI. The V and J ends lost 2 bases and 2 bases, in that order; junction bases with no gene match: 10. CDR3 sequence reads: CASSELGQGLGAGANVLTF. CDR3 nucleotide sequence: TGTGCCAGCAGTGAATTGGGACAGGGATTGGGGGCTGGGGCCAACGTCCTGACTTTC.